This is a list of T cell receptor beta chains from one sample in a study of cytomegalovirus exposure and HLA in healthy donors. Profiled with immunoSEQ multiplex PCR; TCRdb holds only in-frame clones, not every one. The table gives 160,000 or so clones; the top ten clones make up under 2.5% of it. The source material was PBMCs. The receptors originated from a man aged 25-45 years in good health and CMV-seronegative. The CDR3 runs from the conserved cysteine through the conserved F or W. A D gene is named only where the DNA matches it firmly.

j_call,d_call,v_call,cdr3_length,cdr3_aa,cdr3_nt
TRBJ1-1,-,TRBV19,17,CASSIDPTGTMNTEAFF,TGTGCCAGTAGTATAGATCCAACAGGGACCATGAACACTGAAGCTTTCTTT
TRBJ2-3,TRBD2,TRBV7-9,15,CASSTEREAADTQYF,TGTGCCAGCAGCACAGAGCGGGAGGCGGCAGATACGCAGTATTTT
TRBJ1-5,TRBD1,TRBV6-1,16,CASSVTGGLNNQPQHF,TGTGCCAGCAGTGTGACAGGGGGCTTGAATAATCAGCCCCAGCATTTT
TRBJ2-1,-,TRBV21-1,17,CASSTSLAGGSNNEQFF,TGTGCCAGCAGCACTTCCCTAGCGGGAGGGTCTAACAATGAGCAGTTCTTC
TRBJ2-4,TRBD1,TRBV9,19,CASSTSGTGTLLAKNIQYF,TGTGCCAGCAGCACATCCGGGACAGGAACTCTTCTAGCCAAAAACATTCAGTACTTC
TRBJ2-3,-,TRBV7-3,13,CASSLASTDTQYF,TGTGCCAGCAGCCTGGCTAGCACAGATACGCAGTATTTT
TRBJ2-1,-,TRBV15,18,CATSRDRYAEPSYNEQFF,TGTGCCACCAGCAGAGATCGTTATGCGGAACCCTCCTACAATGAGCAGTTCTTC
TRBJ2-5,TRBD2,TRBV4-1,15,CASSQLAGARETQYF,TGCGCCAGCAGCCAGCTAGCGGGAGCCCGGGAGACCCAGTACTTC
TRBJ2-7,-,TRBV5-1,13,CASSLVGGYEQYF,TGCGCCAGCAGCTTGGTAGGGGGCTACGAGCAGTACTTC
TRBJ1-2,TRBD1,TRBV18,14,CASSPGQSNYGYTF,TGTGCCAGCTCACCGGGACAGTCTAACTATGGCTACACCTTC
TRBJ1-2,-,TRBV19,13,CASSIGTDYGYTF,TGTGCCAGTAGTATAGGGACTGACTATGGCTACACCTTC
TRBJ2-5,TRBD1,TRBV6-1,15,CASSARTGGKETQYF,TGTGCCAGCAGTGCCCGGACAGGGGGAAAGGAGACCCAGTACTTC
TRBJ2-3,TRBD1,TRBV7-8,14,CASSARQGRGTQYF,TGTGCCAGCAGCGCCCGACAGGGTCGAGGAACGCAGTATTTT
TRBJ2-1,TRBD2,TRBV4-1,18,CASSLGLAGSSSYNEQFF,TGCGCCAGCAGCCTTGGACTAGCGGGATCAAGCTCCTACAATGAGCAGTTCTTC
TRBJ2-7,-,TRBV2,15,CAGSPGGQSSYEQYF,TGTGCCGGCTCCCCTGGCGGGCAAAGCTCCTACGAGCAGTACTTC
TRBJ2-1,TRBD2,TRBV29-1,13,CSVLSSGYNEQFF,TGCAGCGTTCTGTCTAGCGGGTACAATGAGCAGTTCTTC
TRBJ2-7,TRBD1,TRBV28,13,CASSSPRGREQYF,TGTGCCAGCAGTTCCCCCAGGGGGCGCGAGCAGTACTTC
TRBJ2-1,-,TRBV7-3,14,CASSIHRESNEQFF,TGTGCCAGCAGCATTCACAGGGAAAGCAATGAGCAGTTCTTC